These 15 T cell receptor beta chains were sequenced from one sample in a study of immune evolution from preneoplasia to lung adenocarcinoma. Generated by immunoSEQ multiplex PCR, the TCRdb table keeps only in-frame clones and is missing some. The table has around 4,100 clones, about 89% seen once. The sequenced material came from FFPE minimally invasive lung adenocarcinoma tissue. These receptors were taken from an older donor with lung adenocarcinoma.

CDR3 amino acids: CASSLGGATYNEQFF. DNA for the CDR3: TGCGCCAGCAGCTTGGGGGGGGCTACCTACAATGAGCAGTTCTTC. This chain links TRBV5-1 with TRBJ2-1, with D perhaps TRBD1 or TRBD2 (6 bases each). Germline CDR1 SGHRS, CDR2 YFSETQ. Trimming shortened V by 0 bases and J by 2 bases, and 9 bases separated the two germline ends. The CDR3 runs to 15 residues.

The chain recombines TRBV7-9 with TRBJ2-7; D gene unclear. The CDR3 spans 14 residues. Germline values: CDR1 SEHNR, CDR2 FQNEAQ (reference sequence). The V and J ends lost 5 bases and 7 bases respectively, with 18 bases between them. The CDR3, as DNA: TGTGCCAGCAGCGGCCCCCAGGCGGCTTTTGAGCAGTACTTC. It yields the protein CASSGPQAAFEQYF. The full variable domain, completed using reference TRBV7-9 and TRBJ2-7, is DTGVSQNPRHKITKRGQNVTFRCDPISEHNRLYWYRQTLGQGPEFLTYFQNEAQLEKSRLLSDRFSAERPKGSFSTLEIQRTEQGDSAMYLCASSGPQAAFEQYFGPGTRLTVT.

The chain uses TRBV27 and TRBJ2-3, with 12 bases identical to TRBD2. J was trimmed by 14 bases and V by 3 bases; bases with no gene match: 9. Germline-derived CDR1 and CDR2 are MNHEY and SMNVEV (reference sequence). The CDR3 loop spans 14 amino acids. CDR3 DNA: TGTGCCAGCAGTTTTCAACGGACTAGCGGGACTCGGTATTTT. Translating gives CASSFQRTSGTRYF.

The chain joins TRBV28 to TRBJ1-6; D perhaps matches TRBD1 (6 bases). Germline loops: CDR1 MDHEN, CDR2 SYDVKM. The V gene lost 6 bases and the J gene lost 6 bases, with 15 bases spanning the gap. The length of the CDR3 is 15 residues. CDR3 DNA: TGTGCCAGCAGCCCCTACGGGACACCTAATTCACCCCTCCACTTT. Translation gives CASSPYGTPNSPLHF. Together with reference TRBV28 and TRBJ1-6, the CDR3 gives the full variable domain: DVKVTQSSRYLVKRTGEKVFLECVQDMDHENMFWYRQDPGLGLRLIYFSYDVKMKEKGDIPEGYSVSREKKERFSLILESASTNQTSMYLCASSPYGTPNSPLHFGNGTRLTVT.

The CDR3 sequence: CASSEQEEQPQHF. The CDR3 coding sequence is TGTGCCAGCAGTGAACAGGAGGAGCAGCCCCAGCATTTT. V usage is TRBV6-1 and J usage is TRBJ1-5, with unresolved D. V was trimmed by 2 bases and J by 7 bases, leaving 9 bases between them. Germline assignment: CDR1 MNHNS and CDR2 SASEGT. CDR3 length: 13 amino acids.

V and J are TRBV29-1 and TRBJ2-7; D is perhaps TRBD1 (7 bases). V lost 7 bases to trimming and J lost 4 bases, with 17 bases between them. This CDR3 has 13 residues. The germline V gene has CDR1 SQVTM and CDR2 ANQGSEA. The CDR3 is CSARRGVGYEQYF. The CDR3 coding sequence is TGCAGCGCCCGCAGGGGGGTGGGATACGAGCAGTACTTC.

About this clone: Relative to the germline gene, one junction end is altered; a read error may explain this. J is TRBJ2-2 and V is TRBV7-3, with D unresolved. Germline V CDR1 and CDR2: SGHTA, FQGTGA. The CDR3 totals 13 residues. In nucleotides, the CDR3 is TGTGCCAGCAGCCTAACTGGCACCGGGGAGCTGTTTTTT. The encoded protein is CASSLTGTGELFF.

This rearrangement joins TRBV5-1 to TRBJ1-4; D may be TRBD1 (6 bases). Looked up from germline, CDR1 is SGHRS and CDR2 is YFSETQ. V lost 1 base, J lost 7 bases, and 14 bases lay in between. There are 15 residues in the CDR3. The CDR3 DNA sequence: TGCGCCAGCAGCTTGCGAGCAGGGGTTAGTGAAAAACTGTTTTTT. Protein sequence: CASSLRAGVSEKLFF.

The count of this clone is one. The chain couples TRBV13 to TRBJ2-3; 10 positions agree with TRBD2. V shed 5 bases, J shed 6 bases, and the junction held 8 bases outside the gene matches. Germline V lookup: CDR1 PRHDT, CDR2 FYEKMQ (reference sequence). This CDR3 is built from 15 residues. The CDR3 bases are TGTGCCAGCAGCGCCAGCGGGAGGGGGAGGGATACGCAGTATTTT. Translating it yields CASSASGRGRDTQYF.

V gene TRBV5-1 combines with J gene TRBJ1-1, with D uncertain. Germline values: CDR1 SGHRS, CDR2 YFSETQ. V was pared by 1 base and J by 5 bases, with 12 bases between. The CDR3 consists of 14 residues. CDR3 DNA: TGCGCCAGCAGCTTGTCCGGTGGGAGAACTGAAGCTTTCTTT. Translation gives CASSLSGGRTEAFF.

This sequence joins TRBV6-1 and TRBJ1-4; no firm D call. The CDR3 totals 14 residues. CDR1 is MNHNS, CDR2 SASEGT, per germline. The V and J ends lost 6 bases and 5 bases respectively, with 13 bases between them. Here the CDR3 DNA reads TGTGCCAGCAGCACAGATCCCTTAAATGAAAAACTGTTTTTT. Residues: CASSTDPLNEKLFF.

The gene calls are TRBV6-1 and TRBJ1-1; a weak D match, TRBD1 (5 bases). V lost 1 base, J lost 3 bases, and 9 bases lay in between. Germline V CDR1 and CDR2: MNHNS, SASEGT. CDR3 length: 14 amino acids. In DNA, the CDR3 is TGTGCCAGCAGTGAAGTAGGCAGGGACACTGAAGCTTTCTTT. Its protein product is CASSEVGRDTEAFF.

This clone was seen a single time. For the CDR3, the DNA is TGTGCCAGCAGCCCAAACAGGGTAGCCGGGGAGCTGTTTTTT. Translation: CASSPNRVAGELFF. The rearrangement links TRBV7-3 to TRBJ2-2; tentatively, D is TRBD1 (6 bases). There are 14 residues in the CDR3. V lost 5 bases, J lost 6 bases, and 13 bases lay in between. Germline V gene data show CDR1 as SGHTA and CDR2 as FQGTGA.

This chain connects TRBV7-2 to TRBJ2-1; D is ambiguous. Germline V gene sequence: CDR1 SGHTA, CDR2 FQGNSA. The CDR3 is 12 residues long. With 3 bases removed from V and 6 bases from J, the gap between germline ends came to 6 bases. CDR3 in amino acids: CASSFPGNEQFF. CDR3 nucleotides: TGTGCCAGCAGCTTCCCTGGCAATGAGCAGTTCTTC.

The rearrangement links TRBV20-1 to TRBJ1-1; TRBD1 is a possible D gene (5 bases). Germline V gives CDR1 DFQATT, CDR2 SNEGSKA (reference sequence). Trimming took off 1 base at V and 7 bases at J, with 7 bases between the two ends. This CDR3 region has 11 residues. In DNA form, the CDR3 reads TGCAGTGCTAGAGGGACACATGAAGCTTTCTTT. It codes for CSARGTHEAFF.